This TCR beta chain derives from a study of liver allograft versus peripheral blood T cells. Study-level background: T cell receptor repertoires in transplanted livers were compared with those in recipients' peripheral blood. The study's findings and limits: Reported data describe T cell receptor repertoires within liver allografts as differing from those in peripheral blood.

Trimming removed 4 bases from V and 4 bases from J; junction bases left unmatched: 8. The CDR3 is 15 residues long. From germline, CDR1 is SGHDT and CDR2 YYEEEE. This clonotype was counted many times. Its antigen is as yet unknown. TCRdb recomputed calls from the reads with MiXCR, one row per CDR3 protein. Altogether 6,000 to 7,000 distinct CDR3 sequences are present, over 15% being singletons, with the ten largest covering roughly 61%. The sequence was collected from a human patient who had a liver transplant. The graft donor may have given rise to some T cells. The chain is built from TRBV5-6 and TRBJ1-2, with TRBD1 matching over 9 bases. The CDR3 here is CASSHGTGSVYGYTF. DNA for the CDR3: TGTGCCAGCAGCCATGGGACAGGGTCGGTCTATGGCTACACCTTC.